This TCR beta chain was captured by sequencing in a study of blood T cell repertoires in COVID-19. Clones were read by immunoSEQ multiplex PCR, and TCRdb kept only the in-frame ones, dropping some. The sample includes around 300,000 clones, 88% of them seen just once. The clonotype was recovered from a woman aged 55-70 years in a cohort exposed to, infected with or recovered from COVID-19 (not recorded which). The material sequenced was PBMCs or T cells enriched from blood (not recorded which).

The CDR3: CARSPQGYSNQPQHF. Written as DNA, the CDR3 is TGTGCCAGAAGCCCCCAGGGGTATAGCAATCAGCCCCAGCATTTT. The chain has TRBV5-3 and TRBJ1-5; TRBD1 is a possible D gene (6 bases). TRBV5-3 is an ORF; its function is uncertain. The V gene lost 4 bases and the J gene lost 0 bases, with 11 bases spanning the gap. The CDR3 spans 15 residues.